This TCR beta chain appears in the sequencing data of a study of shared clonotypes between healthy human individuals. Whole-study context: Donors consisted of two women and three men between 18 and 49.

The protocol was immunoSEQ multiplex PCR, while the TCRdb copy is restricted to in-frame clones and leaves out a portion. The table shows 2 million to 2.5 million clones, with more than 80% occurring only once. In germline, CDR1 is MDHEN, CDR2 SYDVKM. The trim removed 8 bases at V and 4 bases at J, leaving 11 bases unmatched. There are 15 residues in the CDR3. The sample comprised naive CD4+ T cells from PBMCs. Subset given: CD45RA+ positively selected. This sequence was found in a young man in good health. Some clones in this sample may be carry-over from other donors' samples. The J gene is TRBJ1-5, the V gene TRBV28; TRBD1 matches at 7 bases. CDR3 in DNA: TGTGCCAGCGACCGAGAGACAGGGCGAAATCAGCCCCAGCATTTT. It specifies CASDRETGRNQPQHF.